The 27 T cell receptor beta chains below were found in one sample sequenced in a study of blood T cells in healthy people across ages. Together with a sample-barcoded 5' primer, a J-beta primer mix was included in a second PCR lasting about 6 to 11 cycles. MiXCR was run by TCRdb on the 5' RACE reads, yielding one entry per CDR3 protein. In the table there are hundreds of thousands of distinct CDR3 sequences, around 45% of which are singletons. The sequenced sample was blood. These receptors all come from an older woman in good health.

This clonotype has only one observation. The genes are TRBV4-2 and TRBJ2-2; 8 bases match TRBD1. Trimming at V came to 1 base and at J to 4 bases, leaving 8 bases not matched to a gene. This CDR3 region has 17 residues. Germline loops: CDR1 LGHNA, CDR2 YNFKEQ. The CDR3 region is CASSQGDAGGFTGELFF. The CDR3 region has the DNA TGTGCCAGCAGCCAAGGGGATGCAGGGGGCTTCACCGGGGAGCTGTTTTTT.

The gene calls are TRBV20-1 and TRBJ2-7; possible D gene TRBD1, 6 bases. The CDR3 covers 13 residues. Trimming cost V 5 bases and J 2 bases, with 13 bases left between them. In germline, CDR1 is DFQATT, CDR2 SNEGSKA (reference sequence). CDR3 residues: CSAADGQTYEQYF. In DNA, the CDR3 is TGCAGTGCTGCAGATGGACAGACCTACGAGCAGTACTTC.

The chain carries TRBV7-2 and TRBJ2-7, with TRBD2 matching 12 bases. The CDR3 loop spans 18 amino acids. Looked up from germline, CDR1 is SGHTA and CDR2 is FQGNSA. The V gene end was trimmed by 4 bases and the J gene end by 2 bases; junction bases not matched to a gene: 12. This chain's CDR3 is CASSSLTSGSPRAYEQYF. CDR3 bases: TGTGCCAGCAGCTCCCTGACTAGCGGGAGCCCAAGGGCCTACGAGCAGTACTTC.

The rearrangement joins TRBV12-3 or TRBV12-4 to TRBJ1-4; D gene ambiguous. V lost 6 bases, J lost 7 bases, and 18 bases lay in between. The CDR3 is 15 residues long. The CDR3 DNA reads TGTGCCAGCAGCACCAATAAGAGGCCTAGTGAAAAACTGTTTTTT. This encodes CASSTNKRPSEKLFF.

The table lists this clonotype with a count of one. The rearrangement uses TRBV6-1 and TRBJ1-2; no clear D gene. The CDR3 runs to 11 residues. The germline CDR1 and CDR2 sequences are MNHNS and SASEGT. Trimming took 3 bases from V and 10 from J, leaving 9 bases between them. Here the CDR3 reads CASSDPGDYTF. CDR3 DNA: TGTGCCAGCAGTGATCCGGGCGACTACACCTTC.

V gene TRBV20-1 combines with J gene TRBJ2-5; 13 positions agree with TRBD2. The J segment lost 11 bases and the V segment lost 2 bases, leaving 23 bases of the junction unmatched. Germline V gene lookup returns CDR1 DFQATT and CDR2 SNEGSKA (reference sequence). The CDR3 extends over 19 amino acids. CDR3 protein: CSARLTSGRVSSSYNEQYF. As DNA, the CDR3 is TGCAGTGCTAGACTAACTAGCGGGAGGGTCTCTAGCTCCTACAATGAGCAGTACTTC.

V gene TRBV7-3 combines with J gene TRBJ2-1, with D tentatively TRBD1 (5 bases). With 0 bases removed from V and 1 base from J, the gap between germline ends came to 13 bases. This CDR3 comprises 17 residues. Germline loops: CDR1 SGHTA, CDR2 FQGTGA. This chain's CDR3 is CASSLTALAGSYNEQFF. CDR3 bases: TGTGCCAGCAGCTTAACTGCATTGGCAGGGTCCTACAATGAGCAGTTCTTC.

This clonotype is a singleton in its sample. The chain recombines TRBV4-2 with TRBJ1-6; D is ambiguous. The CDR3 runs to 16 residues. The V and J ends lost 5 bases and 7 bases respectively, with 18 bases between them. Germline V lookup: CDR1 LGHNA, CDR2 YNFKEQ. Here the CDR3 reads CASSSYAPNTNSPLHF. The CDR3 nucleotides read TGTGCCAGCAGCTCATACGCCCCAAATACCAATTCACCCCTCCACTTT.

Turning to this clonotype: Its ends do not fully match the called genes, so a read error is possible. The gene calls are TRBV28 and TRBJ2-3; 7 positions agree with TRBD1. The CDR3 has 15 residues. In germline, CDR1 is MDHEN, CDR2 SYDVKM. CDR3 region: CASSPRTGLAETQYF. CDR3 in DNA: TGTGCCAGCAGTCCTCGGACAGGTCTAGCAGAGACGCAGTATTTT.

This clonotype turned up a few times. The chain is built from TRBV3-1 and TRBJ2-1; 7 nucleotides line up with TRBD2. The CDR3 runs 16 residues. V lost 1 base, J lost 9 bases, and 12 bases stayed unmatched. The germline CDR1 and CDR2 sequences are LGHDT and YNNKEL (reference sequence). DNA of the CDR3: TGTGCCAGCAGCCAAGTGGCGGGAGAAAGGTTCGGTGAGCAGTTCTTC. It translates to CASSQVAGERFGEQFF.

This chain uses TRBV29-1 with TRBJ2-1, with 7 bases that match TRBD2. Germline V gene data show CDR1 as SQVTM and CDR2 as ANQGSEA. V trimming: 1 base; J trimming: 4 bases; junction bases outside the gene matches: 4. This CDR3 spans 14 amino acids. This CDR3 reads CSVEGGSGYNEQFF. In DNA, the CDR3 is TGCAGCGTTGAAGGCGGGAGTGGGTACAATGAGCAGTTCTTC.

Comments on this clonotype: An end of the junction differs from the germline gene, which may be a read error. This chain's CDR3 is CATSWGSTDAQYF. The CDR3 nucleotides are TGTGCCACCAGTTGGGGCAGCACAGATGCGCAGTATTTT. The rearrangement links TRBV24-1 to TRBJ2-3; D perhaps matches TRBD1 (5 bases). CDR1 KGHDR and CDR2 SFDVKD come from the germline V gene. This CDR3 contains 13 residues.

The sample holds a few counts of this clonotype. The V and J genes are TRBV4-3 and TRBJ2-5, with 11 bases matching TRBD2. Germline CDR1 reads LGHNA; CDR2 reads YSLEER. This CDR3 has 16 amino acids. Trimming at V came to 4 bases and at J to 4 bases, leaving 8 bases not matched to a gene. The DNA of the CDR3 is TGCGCCAGCAGCCCGATAGCGGGAGGGCGTTCAGAGACCCAGTACTTC. Amino acid sequence: CASSPIAGGRSETQYF.

This clonotype was seen a single time. The rearrangement uses TRBV5-6 and TRBJ2-5, with 8 bases aligning to TRBD2. CDR1 SGHDT and CDR2 YYEEEE come from the germline V gene. V dropped 2 bases and J dropped 11; count of bases not matched to a gene: 14. The CDR3 length is 15 residues. This chain's CDR3 is CASSFGGAGNLKQYF. The CDR3 nucleotides read TGTGCCAGCAGCTTCGGGGGGGCAGGGAATCTGAAGCAGTACTTC.

The chain combines TRBV28 with TRBJ2-7; possibly TRBD2 for D (6 bases). Trimming shortened V by 6 bases and J by 2 bases, and 14 bases separated the two germline ends. Germline CDR1 and CDR2: MDHEN and SYDVKM. This CDR3 has 14 residues. CDR3 amino acids: CASSRERAAYEQYF. DNA for the CDR3: TGTGCCAGCAGCCGGGAGCGGGCCGCCTACGAGCAGTACTTC.

This clonotype was recorded only once. The chain couples TRBV12-3 or TRBV12-4 to TRBJ2-1; possible D gene TRBD2, 5 bases. V was pared by 11 bases and J by 0 bases, with 20 bases between. This CDR3 has 16 residues. CDR3 protein: CAGTPGRRSSYNEQFF. In DNA, the CDR3 is TGTGCCGGCACCCCCGGTAGGAGGAGCTCCTACAATGAGCAGTTCTTC.

In its sample, this clonotype was seen many times. The chain combines TRBV15 with TRBJ2-5; D tentatively reads TRBD1 or TRBD2 (5 bases each). This CDR3 spans 16 amino acids. Germline V gives CDR1 LNHNV, CDR2 YYDKDF (reference sequence). Trimming pared 5 bases from V and 2 bases from J, leaving 18 bases between. CDR3 in amino acids: CATSGWGAEGQETQYF. As DNA, the CDR3 is TGTGCCACCAGCGGGTGGGGAGCCGAGGGGCAAGAGACCCAGTACTTC.

This clonotype was found once. In DNA, the CDR3 is TGTGCCAGCAGGGGGGGGGCTAGGGAGCAGTACTTC. Its protein product is CASRGGAREQYF. The chain carries TRBV7-9 and TRBJ2-7; D is possibly TRBD2 (7 bases). Germline CDR1 SEHNR, CDR2 FQNEAQ (reference sequence). V lost 6 bases, J lost 7 bases, and 13 bases lay in between. The CDR3 is 12 amino acids.

The rearrangement joins TRBV4-3 to TRBJ2-7; D not resolved. The CDR3 contains 14 residues. Per germline, CDR1 LGHNA and CDR2 YSLEER. Trimming left V 1 base short and J 5 bases short, with 12 bases between. This CDR3 reads CASSQAYGLDEQYF. DNA for the CDR3: TGCGCCAGCAGCCAAGCGTATGGGCTCGACGAGCAGTACTTC.

The chain carries TRBV11-2 and TRBJ2-1; no definite D call. Germline V CDR1 and CDR2: SGHAT, FQNNGV. V dropped 0 bases and J dropped 4 bases, with 7 bases sitting between them. This CDR3 comprises 14 residues. For the CDR3, the DNA is TGTGCCAGCAGCTTAGAAGCCAGATACAATGAGCAGTTCTTC. Encoded protein: CASSLEARYNEQFF.

Only one count was recorded for this clonotype. This chain links TRBV6-2 or TRBV6-3 with TRBJ2-5; D is uncertain. The J call may be incorrect, as the DNA end agrees better with TRBJ2-7. CDR3 length: 12 residues. In germline, CDR1 is MNHEY, CDR2 SVGEGT. CDR3 region: CASSSLEAEQYF. In nucleotides, the CDR3 is TGTGCCAGCAGTTCGTTAGAGGCCGAGCAGTACTTC.

As to this clonotype: At one end the junction does not follow the germline gene, possibly because of a read error. The V gene is TRBV12-3 or TRBV12-4, the J gene TRBJ2-3; the match to TRBD2 covers 7 bases. The CDR3 extends over 14 amino acids. The CDR3 DNA sequence: TGTGCCAGCAGTTTCGGCGGGAGCACAGATGCGCAGTATTTT. Its translation is CASSFGGSTDAQYF.

The rearrangement joins TRBV7-2 to TRBJ2-5; TRBD2 aligns across 8 bases. CDR1 and CDR2 (germline): SGHTA, FQGNSA. CDR3 size: 13 residues. V gave up 1 base and J gave up 11 bases; unmatched junction bases: 6. CDR3 DNA sequence: TGTGCCAGCAGCTTAGACAGCGGGAGTGGGCAGTACTTC. This encodes CASSLDSGSGQYF.

This clonotype has a handful of counts. This chain connects TRBV7-2 to TRBJ2-4; 8 bases align to TRBD1. The CDR3 contains 16 residues. Per germline, CDR1 SGHTA and CDR2 FQGNSA. V was pared by 1 base and J by 15 bases, with 17 bases of the junction left unmatched. CDR3 sequence reads: CASSLGWRTGQGSWYF. For the CDR3, the DNA is TGTGCCAGCAGCTTAGGGTGGCGAACCGGACAGGGATCTTGGTACTTC.

The chain is built from TRBV9 and TRBJ1-2, with D tentatively TRBD1 (5 bases). This CDR3 is 16 amino acids long. The V end lost 0 bases, the J end lost 0 bases, and 12 bases lay between the germline ends. The V gene's germline CDR1 is SGDLS and CDR2 YYNGEE. In DNA, the CDR3 is TGTGCCAGCAGCGTAGGGGGCGTCGGAACTAACTATGGCTACACCTTC. Its protein is CASSVGGVGTNYGYTF.

V usage is TRBV28 and J usage is TRBJ2-3, with D perhaps TRBD1 (6 bases). The V gene lost 4 bases and the J gene lost 4 bases, with 12 bases spanning the gap. Germline loops: CDR1 MDHEN, CDR2 SYDVKM. The CDR3 has 14 residues. The CDR3 sequence: CASSWAGVSDTQYF. CDR3 bases: TGTGCCAGCAGTTGGGCAGGGGTCTCAGATACGCAGTATTTT.

The V and J genes are TRBV29-1 and TRBJ1-4, with a tentative D call TRBD1 (5 bases). The CDR3 has 12 residues. V was cut by 2 bases and J by 8 bases, with 9 bases left in between. Germline assignment: CDR1 SQVTM and CDR2 ANQGSEA. The CDR3 sequence is CSVEFQGEKLFF. CDR3 nucleotides: TGCAGCGTTGAATTCCAGGGAGAAAAACTGTTTTTT.